This note documents a single T cell receptor beta chain sequence. The data are from a study of T cells expressing NK-cell markers. TCRdb re-called the 5' RACE reads and shows each CDR3 protein once, DNA omitted. The sample data list hundreds of thousands of distinct CDR3 sequences. Germline V gene sequence: CDR1 KGHSH, CDR2 LQKENI. CDR3 size: 15 residues. V is TRBV18 and J is TRBJ2-2; there is no DNA to check the TCRdb D call of TRBD1. The sequence came from a woman aged 18 to 75 in good health. Material: blood T cells: a sorted CD56 or NKG2C T cell subset, CD4+ or CD8+ T cells, or bulk PBMC T cells (not recorded which). The CDR3 protein is CASSPPGTNPGELFF.